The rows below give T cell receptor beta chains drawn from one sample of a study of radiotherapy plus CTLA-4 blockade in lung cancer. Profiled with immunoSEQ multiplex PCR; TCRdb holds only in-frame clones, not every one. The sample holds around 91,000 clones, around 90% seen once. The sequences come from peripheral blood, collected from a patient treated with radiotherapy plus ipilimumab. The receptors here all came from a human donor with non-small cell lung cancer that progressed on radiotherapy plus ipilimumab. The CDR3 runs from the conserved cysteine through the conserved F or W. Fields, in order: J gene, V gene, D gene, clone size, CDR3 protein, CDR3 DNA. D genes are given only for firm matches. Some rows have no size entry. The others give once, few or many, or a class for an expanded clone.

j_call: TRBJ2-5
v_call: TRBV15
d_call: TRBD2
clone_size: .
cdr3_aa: CATSRAGGHGTQYF
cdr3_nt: TGTGCCACCAGCAGAGCGGGGGGGCACGGGACCCAGTACTTC

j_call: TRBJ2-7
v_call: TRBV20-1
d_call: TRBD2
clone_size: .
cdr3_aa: CSAETSGRLYF
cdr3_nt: TGCAGTGCGGAGACTAGCGGGAGGCTGTACTTC

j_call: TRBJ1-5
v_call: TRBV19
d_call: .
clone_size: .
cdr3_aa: CASRTRDGGTPQHF
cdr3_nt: TGTGCCAGTAGAACTCGGGATGGAGGTACGCCCCAGCATTTT

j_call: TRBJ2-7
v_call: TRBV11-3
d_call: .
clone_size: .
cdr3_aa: CASSLIPGYEQYF
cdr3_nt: TGTGCCAGCAGCTTAATTCCTGGCTACGAGCAGTACTTC

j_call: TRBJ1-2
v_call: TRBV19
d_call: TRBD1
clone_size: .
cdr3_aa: CASSEAGGRLKYGYTF
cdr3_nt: TGTGCCAGTAGTGAGGCAGGGGGCCGATTGAAGTATGGCTACACCTTC

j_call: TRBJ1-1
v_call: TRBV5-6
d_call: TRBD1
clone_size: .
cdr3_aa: CASRPGTGSAVGATEAFF
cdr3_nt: TGTGCCAGCAGACCCGGGACAGGGTCTGCAGTGGGGGCCACTGAAGCTTTCTTT

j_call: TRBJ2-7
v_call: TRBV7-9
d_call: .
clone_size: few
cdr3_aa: CASSLEGPGVHEQYF
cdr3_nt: TGTGCCAGCAGCTTAGAGGGACCAGGAGTCCACGAGCAGTACTTC

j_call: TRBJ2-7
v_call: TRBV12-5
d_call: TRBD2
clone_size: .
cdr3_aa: CASGLSGTPYEQYF
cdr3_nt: TGTGCTAGTGGCCTTAGCGGGACCCCCTACGAGCAGTACTTC

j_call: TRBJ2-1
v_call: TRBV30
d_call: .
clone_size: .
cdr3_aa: CAWNVPGRSPYNEQFF
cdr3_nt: TGTGCCTGGAACGTCCCAGGGAGGTCCCCCTACAATGAGCAGTTCTTC

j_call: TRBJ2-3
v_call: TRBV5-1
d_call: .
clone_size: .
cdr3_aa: CASMVQNTDTQYF
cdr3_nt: TGCGCCAGCATGGTGCAGAACACAGATACGCAGTATTTT

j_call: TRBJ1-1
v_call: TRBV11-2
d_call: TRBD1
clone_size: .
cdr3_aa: CASSFHGTAALNTEAFF
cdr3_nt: TGTGCCAGCAGCTTCCACGGGACAGCGGCTTTGAACACTGAAGCTTTCTTT

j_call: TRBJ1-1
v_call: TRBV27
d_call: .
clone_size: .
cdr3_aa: CASSVIRGTEAFF
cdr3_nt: TGTGCCAGCAGTGTTATCCGGGGTACTGAAGCTTTCTTT

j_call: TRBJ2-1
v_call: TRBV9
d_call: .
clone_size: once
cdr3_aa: CASSVGLWNEQFF
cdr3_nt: TGTGCCAGCAGCGTAGGGTTATGGAATGAGCAGTTCTTC

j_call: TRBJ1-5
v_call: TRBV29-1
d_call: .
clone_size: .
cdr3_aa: CSVTTDSSNQPQHF
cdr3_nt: TGCAGCGTCACCACTGACAGCTCCAATCAGCCCCAGCATTTT

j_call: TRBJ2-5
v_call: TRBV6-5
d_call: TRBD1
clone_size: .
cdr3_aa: CASSSDWAGGETQYF
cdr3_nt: TGTGCCAGCAGTTCGGATTGGGCAGGGGGTGAGACCCAGTACTTC

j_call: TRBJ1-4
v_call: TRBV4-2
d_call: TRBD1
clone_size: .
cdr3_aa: CASSQAGQNNEKLFF
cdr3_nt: TGTGCCAGCAGCCAAGCGGGACAGAATAATGAAAAACTGTTTTTT

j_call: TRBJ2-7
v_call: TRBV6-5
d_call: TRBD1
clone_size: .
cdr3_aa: CASSVNRGSYEQYF
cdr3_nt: TGTGCCAGCAGTGTCAACAGGGGTTCCTACGAGCAGTACTTC

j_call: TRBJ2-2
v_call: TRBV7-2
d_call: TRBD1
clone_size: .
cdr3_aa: CASSAYGTGTYTGELFF
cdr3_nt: TGTGCCAGCAGCGCCTACGGGACAGGGACTTATACCGGGGAGCTGTTTTTT

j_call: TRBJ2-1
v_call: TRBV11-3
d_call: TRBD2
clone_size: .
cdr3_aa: CASSLELAGTNEQFF
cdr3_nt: TGTGCCAGCAGCTTAGAACTAGCGGGAACCAATGAGCAGTTCTTC

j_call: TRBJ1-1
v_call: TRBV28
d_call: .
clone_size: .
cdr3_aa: CASKVMNTEAFF
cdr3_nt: TGTGCCAGCAAGGTCATGAACACTGAAGCTTTCTTT

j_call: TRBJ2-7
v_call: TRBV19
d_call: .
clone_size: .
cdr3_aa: CASSMSAGQALRLGYEQYF
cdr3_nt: TGTGCCAGTAGTATGTCCGCGGGACAAGCCCTGAGGTTGGGCTACGAGCAGTACTTC

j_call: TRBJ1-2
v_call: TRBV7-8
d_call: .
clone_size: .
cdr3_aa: CASSLGGFGYTF
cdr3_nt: TGTGCCAGCAGCTTGGGGGGATTCGGCTACACCTTC

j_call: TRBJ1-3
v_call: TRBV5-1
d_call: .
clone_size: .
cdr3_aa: CASSLDHNSGNTIYF
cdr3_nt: TGCGCCAGCAGCTTAGACCATAACTCTGGAAACACCATATATTTT

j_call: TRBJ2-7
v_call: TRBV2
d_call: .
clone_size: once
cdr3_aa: CAGARGASINEQYF
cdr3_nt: TGTGCCGGCGCAAGAGGAGCCTCCATCAACGAGCAGTACTTC

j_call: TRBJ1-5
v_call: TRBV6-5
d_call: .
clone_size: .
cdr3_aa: CASRLSVGSNQPQHF
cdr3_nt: TGTGCCAGCCGACTTTCGGTCGGTAGCAATCAGCCCCAGCATTTT

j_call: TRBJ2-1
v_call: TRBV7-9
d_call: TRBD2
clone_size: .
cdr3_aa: CASSLGLAGSGGNNEQFF
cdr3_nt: TGTGCCAGCAGCTTAGGACTAGCGGGGTCGGGGGGGAACAATGAGCAGTTCTTC

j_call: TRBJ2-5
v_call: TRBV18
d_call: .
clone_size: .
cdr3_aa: CASSRSGETQYF
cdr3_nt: TGTGCCAGCTCACGCTCCGGAGAGACCCAGTACTTC

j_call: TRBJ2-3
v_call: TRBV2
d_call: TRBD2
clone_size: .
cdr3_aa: CASSVSRLAGGPRTDTQYF
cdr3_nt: TGTGCCAGCAGTGTTTCCCGACTAGCGGGAGGGCCTCGTACAGATACGCAGTATTTT

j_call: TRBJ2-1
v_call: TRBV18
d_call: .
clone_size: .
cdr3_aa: CASSHSSGNYNEQFF
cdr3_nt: TGTGCCAGCTCGCACAGCTCCGGGAACTACAATGAGCAGTTCTTC

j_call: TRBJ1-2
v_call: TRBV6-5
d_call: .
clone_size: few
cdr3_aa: CASSYYGYTF
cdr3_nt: TGTGCCAGCAGTTACTATGGCTACACCTTC

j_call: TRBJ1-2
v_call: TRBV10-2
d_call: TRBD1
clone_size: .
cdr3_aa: CASTTGQDNYGYTF
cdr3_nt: TGCGCCAGCACTACGGGACAGGATAACTATGGCTACACCTTC

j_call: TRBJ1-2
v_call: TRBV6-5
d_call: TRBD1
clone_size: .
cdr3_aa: CASSQVQGNGYTF
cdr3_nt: TGTGCCAGCAGTCAAGTACAGGGGAATGGCTACACCTTC

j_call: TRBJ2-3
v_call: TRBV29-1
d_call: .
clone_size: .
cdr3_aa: CSVDLATDTQYF
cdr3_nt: TGCAGCGTTGATCTAGCGACAGATACGCAGTATTTT

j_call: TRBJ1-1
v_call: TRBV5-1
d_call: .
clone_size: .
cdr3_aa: CASSMTSGRTTEAFF
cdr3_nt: TGCGCCAGCTCGATGACCAGTGGGAGGACCACTGAAGCTTTCTTT

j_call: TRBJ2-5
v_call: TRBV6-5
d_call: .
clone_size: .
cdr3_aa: CASSQQANLAQYF
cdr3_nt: TGTGCCAGCAGTCAACAGGCAAATCTGGCCCAGTACTTC

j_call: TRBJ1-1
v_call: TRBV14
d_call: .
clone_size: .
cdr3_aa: CASSPGVRQDTEAFF
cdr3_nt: TGTGCCAGCAGCCCAGGAGTACGGCAAGACACTGAAGCTTTCTTT

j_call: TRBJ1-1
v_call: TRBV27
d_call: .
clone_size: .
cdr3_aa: CASMFRLGATEAFF
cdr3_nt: TGTGCCAGCATGTTTCGCCTGGGGGCCACTGAAGCTTTCTTT

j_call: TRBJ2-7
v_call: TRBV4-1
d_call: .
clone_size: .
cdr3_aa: CASSQGSVSAYEQYF
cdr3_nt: TGCGCCAGCAGCCAAGGGAGCGTAAGTGCCTACGAGCAGTACTTC

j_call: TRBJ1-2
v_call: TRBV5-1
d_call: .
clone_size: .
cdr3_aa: CASSLWGMTGYTF
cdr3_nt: TGCGCCAGCAGCTTGTGGGGGATGACTGGCTACACCTTC

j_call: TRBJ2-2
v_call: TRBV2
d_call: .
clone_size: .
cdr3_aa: CASSGGRSSGELFF
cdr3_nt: TGTGCCAGCAGTGGGGGGAGATCGTCCGGGGAGCTGTTTTTT

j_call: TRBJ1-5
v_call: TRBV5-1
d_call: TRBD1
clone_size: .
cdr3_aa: CASSLGDRDQPQHF
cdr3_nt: TGCGCCAGCAGCTTGGGGGACAGGGATCAGCCCCAGCATTTT

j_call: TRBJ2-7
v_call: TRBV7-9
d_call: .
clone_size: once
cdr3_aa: CASSQTPGYEQYF
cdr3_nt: TGTGCCAGCAGCCAGACGCCGGGATACGAGCAGTACTTC

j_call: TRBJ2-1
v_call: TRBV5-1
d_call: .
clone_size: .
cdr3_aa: CASSPTTYNEQFF
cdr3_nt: TGCGCCAGCAGCCCGACTACTTACAATGAGCAGTTCTTC

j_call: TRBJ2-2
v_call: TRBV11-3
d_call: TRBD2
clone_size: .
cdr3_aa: CASSLTSGYTGELFF
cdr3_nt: TGTGCCAGCAGCTTAACTAGCGGTTACACCGGGGAGCTGTTTTTT

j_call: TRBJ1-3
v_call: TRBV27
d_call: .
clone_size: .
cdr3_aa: CASSHGYTLLLLERNTIYF
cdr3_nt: TGTGCCAGCAGCCATGGGTACACACTACTCCTGTTGGAGAGAAACACCATATATTTT

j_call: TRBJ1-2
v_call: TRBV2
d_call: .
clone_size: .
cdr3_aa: CASTPGRNYGYTF
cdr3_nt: TGTGCCAGCACGCCGGGCAGAAACTATGGCTACACCTTC

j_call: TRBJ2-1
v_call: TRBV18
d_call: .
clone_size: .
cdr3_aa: CASSPELSDEQFF
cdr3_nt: TGTGCCAGCTCACCGGAGCTTTCCGATGAGCAGTTCTTC

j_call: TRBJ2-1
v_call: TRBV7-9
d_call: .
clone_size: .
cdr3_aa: CASSRDRNSYNEQFF
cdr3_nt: TGTGCCAGCAGCCGTGACAGAAACTCCTACAATGAGCAGTTCTTC

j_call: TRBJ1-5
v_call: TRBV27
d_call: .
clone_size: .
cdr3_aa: CASRPGEYSNQPQHF
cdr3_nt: TGTGCCAGCCGCCCGGGAGAGTATAGCAATCAGCCCCAGCATTTT

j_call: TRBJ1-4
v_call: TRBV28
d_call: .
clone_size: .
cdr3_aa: CASRRGTNEKLFF
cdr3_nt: TGTGCCAGCAGACGTGGCACTAATGAAAAACTGTTTTTT

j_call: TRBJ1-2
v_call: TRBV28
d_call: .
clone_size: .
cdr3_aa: CASSPSGRGWNYGYTF
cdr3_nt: TGTGCCAGCAGCCCCTCTGGGAGGGGATGGAACTATGGCTACACCTTC

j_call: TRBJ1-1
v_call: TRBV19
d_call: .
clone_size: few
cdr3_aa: CASRQEGGVGTEAFF
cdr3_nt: TGTGCCAGTAGACAGGAAGGGGGGGTCGGCACTGAAGCTTTCTTT

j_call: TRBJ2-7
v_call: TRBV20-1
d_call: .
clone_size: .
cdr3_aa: CSARSTYEQYF
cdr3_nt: TGCAGTGCTAGATCAACCTACGAGCAGTACTTC

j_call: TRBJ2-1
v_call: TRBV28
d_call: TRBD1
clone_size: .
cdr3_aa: CASSPWGQGAHEQFF
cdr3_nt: TGTGCCAGCAGCCCCTGGGGACAGGGGGCCCATGAGCAGTTCTTC

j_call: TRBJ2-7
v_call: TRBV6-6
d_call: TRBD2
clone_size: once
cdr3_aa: CASILGLAKPYEQYF
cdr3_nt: TGTGCCAGTATACTCGGACTAGCGAAACCCTACGAGCAGTACTTC